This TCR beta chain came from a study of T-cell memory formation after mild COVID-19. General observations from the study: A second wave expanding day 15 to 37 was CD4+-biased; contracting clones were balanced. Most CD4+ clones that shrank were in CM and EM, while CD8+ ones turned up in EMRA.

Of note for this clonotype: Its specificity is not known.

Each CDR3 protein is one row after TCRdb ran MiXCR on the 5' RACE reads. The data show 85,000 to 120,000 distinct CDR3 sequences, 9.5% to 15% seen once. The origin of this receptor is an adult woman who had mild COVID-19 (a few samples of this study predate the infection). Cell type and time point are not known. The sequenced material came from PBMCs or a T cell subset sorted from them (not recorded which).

The CDR3 nucleotides are TGTGCCACCAGTGATGCGACAGGGGTCAATGAGCAGTTCTTC. Its translation is CATSDATGVNEQFF. This chain connects TRBV24-1 to TRBJ2-1; TRBD1 agrees at 8 bases. With V trimmed by 3 bases and J by 6 bases, 3 bases remained unmatched. The CDR3 has 14 residues. Germline V CDR1 and CDR2: KGHDR, SFDVKD.